This entry lists 10 T cell receptor beta chains sequenced from one sample in a study of blood T cell repertoires in COVID-19. Data came from immunoSEQ multiplex PCR; TCRdb stores just in-frame clones and leaves some out. The profile shows about 180,000 clones, over 75% of them singletons. The source material was peripheral blood. The receptors were sampled from a person between 70 and 80 years old with COVID-19, enrolled during active disease.

This clone has just a few counts. The J gene is TRBJ2-7, the V gene TRBV5-1; D gene uncertain. This CDR3 contains 16 residues. Trimming shortened V by 5 bases and J by 1 base, and 19 bases separated the two germline ends. CDR1 SGHRS and CDR2 YFSETQ come from the germline V gene. CDR3 in amino acids: CASSPTDTRASYEQYF. CDR3 DNA sequence: TGCGCCAGCAGTCCTACCGACACCCGCGCTTCCTACGAGCAGTACTTC.

The gene calls are TRBV15 and TRBJ1-1, with D possibly being TRBD1 (5 bases). The CDR3 has 13 residues. V was trimmed by 0 bases and J by 7 bases, leaving 9 bases between them. The germline CDR1 and CDR2 sequences are LNHNV and YYDKDF (reference sequence). This chain's CDR3 is CATSRDLQGEAFF. CDR3 coding DNA: TGTGCCACCAGCAGAGATCTCCAGGGTGAAGCTTTCTTT.

The rearrangement uses TRBV28 and TRBJ2-7; TRBD2 aligns across 12 bases. Germline V gene data show CDR1 as MDHEN and CDR2 as SYDVKM. The CDR3 extends over 13 amino acids. J lost 3 bases, V lost 8 bases, and 2 bases had no gene match. The CDR3: CASGLAGFYEQYF. The CDR3 nucleotides read TGTGCCAGCGGACTAGCGGGGTTCTACGAGCAGTACTTC. Looking up the rest from reference TRBV28 and TRBJ2-7 gives the full variable domain: DVKVTQSSRYLVKRTGEKVFLECVQDMDHENMFWYRQDPGLGLRLIYFSYDVKMKEKGDIPEGYSVSREKKERFSLILESASTNQTSMYLCASGLAGFYEQYFGPGTRLTVT.

The chain carries TRBV25-1 and TRBJ2-2; D not resolved. With 4 bases removed from V and 6 bases from J, the gap between germline ends came to 12 bases. Germline V gene lookup returns CDR1 MGHDK and CDR2 SYGVNS. This CDR3 spans 14 amino acids. CDR3 in amino acids: CASSVERWAGELFF. CDR3 in DNA: TGTGCCAGCAGTGTTGAGCGTTGGGCCGGGGAGCTGTTTTTT.

This clone was counted between two and nine times. The chain couples TRBV7-3 to TRBJ2-7; 7 positions match TRBD1. Germline V gives CDR1 SGHTA, CDR2 FQGTGA. J gave up 0 bases and V 4 bases, and 3 bases lay outside the gene matches. CDR3 length: 14 amino acids. The CDR3, as DNA: TGTGCCAGCAGCTCGACAGGGAACTCCTACGAGCAGTACTTC. Amino acids: CASSSTGNSYEQYF.

The chain is built from TRBV7-9 and TRBJ1-6; perhaps TRBD1 as D (5 bases). Trimming shortened V by 3 bases and J by 8 bases, and 17 bases separated the two germline ends. The CDR3 has 16 residues. CDR1 and CDR2 (germline): SEHNR, FQNEAQ (reference sequence). CDR3 sequence reads: CASSFTSGKGDSPLHF. The CDR3 DNA is TGTGCCAGCAGCTTTACCTCAGGGAAAGGGGATTCACCCCTCCACTTT.

The rearrangement joins TRBV7-8 to TRBJ2-3; 8 bases agree with TRBD2. The V and J ends lost 5 bases and 2 bases, in that order; junction bases with no gene match: 12. This CDR3 contains 17 residues. Germline V gene sequence: CDR1 SGHVS, CDR2 FQNEAQ. The CDR3: CASSPLRAGAHTDTQYF. In DNA form, the CDR3 reads TGTGCCAGCAGCCCCCTAAGAGCGGGGGCCCACACAGATACGCAGTATTTT.

This clone was picked up a small number of times. The rearrangement joins TRBV4-2 to TRBJ1-4, with D perhaps matching TRBD1 (6 bases). V dropped 1 base and J dropped 5 bases, with 14 bases sitting between them. The CDR3 sequence is 16 residues long. Germline V gene lookup returns CDR1 LGHNA and CDR2 YNFKEQ. The CDR3 is CASSQALGTSNEKLFF. The DNA of the CDR3 is TGTGCCAGCAGCCAAGCTTTAGGGACATCGAATGAAAAACTGTTTTTT.

The chain is built from TRBV6-1 and TRBJ2-1; 7 bases are shared with TRBD2. The CDR3 sequence is 15 residues long. Germline assignment: CDR1 MNHNS and CDR2 SASEGT. Trimming removed 1 base from V and 5 bases from J; junction bases left unmatched: 5. The CDR3 bases are TGTGCCAGCAGTGAAGTCGGGAGGAAGGACAATGAGCAGTTCTTC. Its translation is CASSEVGRKDNEQFF.

The chain combines TRBV5-1 with TRBJ2-1; 11 bases agree with TRBD1. Trimming removed 3 bases from V and 6 bases from J; junction bases left unmatched: 8. Germline V lookup: CDR1 SGHRS, CDR2 YFSETQ. There are 16 residues in the CDR3. CDR3 amino acids: CASSSGGQGAGNEQFF. In DNA form, the CDR3 reads TGCGCCAGCAGCTCTGGAGGACAGGGGGCGGGCAATGAGCAGTTCTTC.